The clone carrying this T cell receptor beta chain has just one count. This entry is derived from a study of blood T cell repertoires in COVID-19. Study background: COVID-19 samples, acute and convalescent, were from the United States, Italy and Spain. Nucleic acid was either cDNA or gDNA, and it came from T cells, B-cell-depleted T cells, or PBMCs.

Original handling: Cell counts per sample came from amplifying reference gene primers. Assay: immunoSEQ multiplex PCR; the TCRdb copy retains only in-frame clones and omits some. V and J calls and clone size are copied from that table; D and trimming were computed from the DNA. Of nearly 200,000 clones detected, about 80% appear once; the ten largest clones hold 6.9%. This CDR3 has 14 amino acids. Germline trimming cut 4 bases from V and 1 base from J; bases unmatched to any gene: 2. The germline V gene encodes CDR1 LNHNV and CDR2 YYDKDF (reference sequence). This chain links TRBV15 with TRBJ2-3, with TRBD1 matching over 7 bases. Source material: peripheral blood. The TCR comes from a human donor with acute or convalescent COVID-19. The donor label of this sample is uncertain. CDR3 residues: CATSITGGTDTQYF. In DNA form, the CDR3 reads TGTGCCACCAGCATAACAGGGGGCACAGATACGCAGTATTTT.